Following are 27 T cell receptor beta chains from one sample sequenced in a study of T cells after yellow fever vaccination (dated by TCRdb to about 2019). Receptors were amplified or captured by 5' RACE. TCRdb records Illumina NovaSeq 6000 as the sequencer. Starting from the raw public reads, TCRdb applied fastp trimming at Q25, assembled clones with MiXCR and retained in-frame beta chains. Duplicate CDR3 protein sequences are folded into a single record with the most common DNA and genes. This sample holds some 350,000 distinct CDR3 sequences; around 4.1% were observed only once. The ten biggest clones cover approximately 25% of the sample. This sample's treatment or condition label indicates: live attenuated yellow fever vaccine strain. Material: PBMCs, obtained 5 days after the yellow fever booster vaccination. The receptor source for this set is a young man who received the YFV17D yellow fever vaccine.

This clonotype turned up a few times. The chain has TRBV4-1 and TRBJ2-3; weak D call: TRBD2 (6 bases). V lost 4 bases, J lost 0 bases, and 11 bases lay in between. This CDR3 is 15 amino acids long. Germline CDR1 and CDR2: MGHRA and YSYEKL. Here the CDR3 reads CASSLLASSTDTQYF. CDR3 in DNA: TGCGCCAGCAGCCTCCTAGCGAGTAGCACAGATACGCAGTATTTT.

The table lists this clonotype with many counts. V and J are TRBV20-1 and TRBJ2-7; perhaps TRBD2 as D (6 bases). The CDR3 covers 14 residues. V was clipped by 3 bases and J by 1 base, with 13 bases between them. CDR1 is DFQATT and CDR2 is SNEGSKA in the germline V gene (reference sequence). The CDR3 region is CSARGFGGSYEQYF. CDR3 bases: TGCAGTGCTAGGGGCTTCGGGGGTTCCTACGAGCAGTACTTC.

This clonotype was picked up a small number of times. The chain's CDR3 is CSAVKSGNFNSPLHF. The CDR3 DNA reads as TGCAGTGCGGTTAAGTCAGGGAACTTCAATTCACCCCTCCACTTT. This chain links TRBV20-1 with TRBJ1-6, with D possibly TRBD1 on 5 matching bases. Trimming shortened V by 6 bases and J by 7 bases, and 19 bases separated the two germline ends. CDR3 length: 15 residues. Germline CDR1 reads DFQATT; CDR2 reads SNEGSKA (reference sequence).

This clonotype occurred a few times. The chain is built from TRBV30 and TRBJ1-1; TRBD1 might be the D (5 bases). The CDR3 sequence is 13 residues long. Between the trimmed V and J ends, which lost 2 bases and 3 bases, there was a span of 10 bases. The germline V gene has CDR1 GTSNPN and CDR2 SVGIG (reference sequence). The CDR3 is CAWSRGVYTEAFF. The DNA for the CDR3 is TGTGCCTGGAGTAGGGGAGTCTACACTGAAGCTTTCTTT.

This sequence joins TRBV7-6 and TRBJ2-1; D uncertain. Germline lookup yields CDR1 SGHVS and CDR2 FNYEAQ. The V end lost 5 bases, the J end lost 4 bases, and 15 bases lay between the germline ends. This CDR3 comprises 15 residues. CDR3: CASSRFDNSYNEQFF. Here the CDR3 DNA reads TGTGCCAGCAGCCGGTTTGACAACTCTTACAATGAGCAGTTCTTC.

This clonotype was recorded at least ten times. This rearrangement joins TRBV7-2 to TRBJ2-2; the match to TRBD1 covers 9 bases. The ends lost 5 bases at V and 6 bases at J; junction bases unmatched: 4. The CDR3 runs 14 residues. Germline CDR1 reads SGHTA; CDR2 reads FQGNSA. The CDR3 sequence is CASSRRQGAGELFF. The DNA of the CDR3 is TGTGCCAGCAGCCGGAGACAGGGGGCCGGGGAGCTGTTTTTT. Filled out from reference TRBV7-2 and TRBJ2-2, the complete variable domain reads GAGVSQSPSNKVTEKGKDVELRCDPISGHTALYWYRQSLGQGLEFLIYFQGNSAPDKSGLPSDRFSAERTGGSVSTLTIQRTQQEDSAVYLCASSRRQGAGELFFGEGSRLTVL.

This clonotype was observed a handful of times. The J gene is TRBJ1-5, the V gene TRBV5-1, with 7 bases fitting TRBD1. CDR3 length: 15 residues. V was clipped by 0 bases and J by 1 base; unmatched bases: 1. CDR1 is SGHRS and CDR2 is YFSETQ in the germline V gene. This CDR3 reads CASSLGDRSNQPQHF. The CDR3 nucleotides are TGCGCCAGCAGCTTGGGGGACAGAAGCAATCAGCCCCAGCATTTT.

This chain connects TRBV11-2 to TRBJ2-3; 8 positions match TRBD2. After removal of 1 base from V and 4 bases from J, the junction contained 4 bases not matched to a gene. CDR1 SGHAT and CDR2 FQNNGV come from the germline V gene. CDR3 length equals 15 residues. CDR3 sequence: CASSLAGGGADTQYF. DNA of the CDR3: TGTGCCAGCAGCTTAGCGGGGGGGGGCGCAGATACGCAGTATTTT.

Written as DNA, the CDR3 is TGCAGTGCTAGAGTACCCTTAGACTATGGCTACACCTTC. It encodes CSARVPLDYGYTF. The chain carries TRBV20-1 and TRBJ1-2; no clear D. V was cut by 1 base and J by 3 bases, with 9 bases left in between. Germline V gene data show CDR1 as DFQATT and CDR2 as SNEGSKA (reference sequence). The length of the CDR3 is 13 residues.

This clonotype was counted ten times or more. The chain employs TRBV20-1 and TRBJ2-7; 7 bases are a match to TRBD2. The CDR3 spans 12 residues. The germline V gene has CDR1 DFQATT and CDR2 SNEGSKA (reference sequence). The ends lost 3 bases at V and 3 bases at J; junction bases unmatched: 2. The CDR3 DNA reads as TGCAGTGCTAGTGGGGGGGGCTACGAGCAGTACTTC. Translation: CSASGGGYEQYF.

This clonotype was seen a handful of times. In DNA, the CDR3 is TGCGCCAGCAGCCAAGCCGTTTTAAGGGGGGGTGGCCAAGAGACCCAGTACTTC. It translates to CASSQAVLRGGGQETQYF. V and J are TRBV4-1 and TRBJ2-5; D perhaps matches TRBD2 (7 bases). CDR3 length: 18 amino acids. From germline, CDR1 is MGHRA and CDR2 YSYEKL. V gave up 1 base and J gave up 1 base, with 19 bases separating them.

V usage is TRBV7-2 and J usage is TRBJ1-6; D ambiguous. Deletions cut 5 bases from V and 6 bases from J, with 11 bases between. The CDR3 runs 14 residues. Germline V gives CDR1 SGHTA, CDR2 FQGNSA. In DNA, the CDR3 is TGTGCCAGCAGCCGCCGTTGGGGTAATTCACCCCTCCACTTT. This encodes CASSRRWGNSPLHF.

In this sample, this clonotype turned up a few times. V and J are TRBV6-2 or TRBV6-3 and TRBJ2-5, with D perhaps matching TRBD2 (6 bases). The CDR3 spans 15 residues. CDR1 is MNHEY and CDR2 is SVGEGT in the germline V gene. V dropped 2 bases and J dropped 5 bases, with 15 bases sitting between them. Here the CDR3 DNA reads TGTGCCAGCAGTTACAACGACGGGGGTCTGGAGACCCAGTACTTC. The encoded protein is CASSYNDGGLETQYF.

The chain couples TRBV4-3 to TRBJ1-2; D not certain. Trimming stripped 0 bases from V and 8 bases from J, with 16 bases between. Germline V gene sequence: CDR1 LGHNA, CDR2 YSLEER. The length of the CDR3 is 15 residues. In DNA form, the CDR3 reads TGCGCCAGCAGCCAAGACCCGCAATTCTTCTACGGCTACACCTTC. This translates into CASSQDPQFFYGYTF.

This clonotype appeared a few times. The V call is TRBV6-2 or TRBV6-3, the J call TRBJ2-7; 10 bases are a match to TRBD2. The CDR3 spans 14 residues. The V segment lost 6 bases and the J segment 7 bases; nucleotides outside the gene matches: 9. Germline V lookup: CDR1 MNHEY, CDR2 SVGEGT. The CDR3 DNA reads as TGTGCCAGCAGGTCTAGCGGGGGTGTTCAGGAGCAGTACTTC. This sequence encodes CASRSSGGVQEQYF.

The rearrangement uses TRBV5-1 and TRBJ2-3; unclear D gene. This CDR3 is built from 16 residues. The V and J ends lost 7 bases and 0 bases respectively, with 18 bases between them. Per germline, CDR1 SGHRS and CDR2 YFSETQ. The CDR3 is CASAAPWGTSTDTQYF. DNA for the CDR3: TGCGCCAGCGCTGCCCCGTGGGGAACCAGCACAGATACGCAGTATTTT.

CDR3 amino acids: CASSIRTDEQFF. CDR3 DNA: TGTGCCAGCAGCATCCGGACAGATGAGCAGTTCTTC. The J gene is TRBJ2-1, the V gene TRBV7-2; D perhaps matches TRBD1 (6 bases). The germline V gene encodes CDR1 SGHTA and CDR2 FQGNSA. V lost 5 bases and J lost 8, with 10 bases in between. CDR3 length equals 12 residues.

This clonotype was seen a few times. Because the CDR3's place on the DNA is in doubt, the DNA is left out and the CDR3 is given as listed by TCRdb. This chain connects TRBV7-2 to TRBJ2-2. CDR1 is SGHTA and CDR2 is FQGNSA in the germline V gene. With termini counted, the CDR3 has 13 amino acids. The CDR3: CAIALGFGELFFF.

Only a few counts were recorded for this clonotype. The V and J genes are TRBV7-9 and TRBJ1-5; D unclear. This CDR3 contains 15 residues. Germline loops: CDR1 SEHNR, CDR2 FQNEAQ (reference sequence). V lost 3 bases and J 6 bases, leaving 15 bases between the germline ends. This chain's CDR3 is CASSLGVGVSQPQHF. The CDR3 DNA sequence: TGTGCCAGCAGCTTGGGCGTTGGGGTGAGTCAGCCCCAGCATTTT.

The rearrangement joins TRBV16 to TRBJ2-7, with a weak D call TRBD1 (5 bases). CDR1 and CDR2 (germline): KGHSY, FQNENV. This CDR3 comprises 14 residues. Trimming stripped 0 bases from V and 5 bases from J, with 11 bases between. CDR3 sequence: CASSQSAGSHEQYF. CDR3 nucleotides: TGTGCCAGCAGCCAATCGGCAGGGTCCCACGAGCAGTACTTC.

The chain joins TRBV29-1 to TRBJ2-3; D is unresolved. The CDR3 consists of 11 residues. V was clipped by 6 bases and J by 11 bases, with 15 bases between them. Germline V gene sequence: CDR1 SQVTM, CDR2 ANQGSEA. CDR3 in amino acids: CSVPLNAKQYF. CDR3 in DNA: TGCAGCGTGCCCCTTAACGCTAAGCAGTATTTT.

The sample holds a few counts of this clonotype. V usage is TRBV27 and J usage is TRBJ2-2, with TRBD2 as a possible D gene (5 bases). In germline, CDR1 is MNHEY, CDR2 SMNVEV (reference sequence). The CDR3 spans 15 residues. Trimming removed 5 bases from V and 2 bases from J, with 12 bases in between. CDR3 coding DNA: TGTGCCAGCAGTCCCCCGGGGTACAACACCGGGGAGCTGTTTTTT. Protein sequence: CASSPPGYNTGELFF.

This clonotype has at least ten counts. V is TRBV5-1 and J is TRBJ2-7, with 7 nucleotides matching TRBD1. Germline V lookup: CDR1 SGHRS, CDR2 YFSETQ. This CDR3 has 16 residues. J gave up 0 bases and V 4 bases, and 10 bases lay outside the gene matches. CDR3 bases: TGCGCCAGCAGCGCCCCCCGACAGGGTAGCTCCTACGAGCAGTACTTC. Its protein product is CASSAPRQGSSYEQYF.

The chain combines TRBV5-5 with TRBJ1-2, with D hard to call. The V end was cut by 2 bases, the J end by 3 bases, with 5 bases between. The CDR3 is 12 residues long. The V gene's germline CDR1 is SGHKS and CDR2 YYEKEE (reference sequence). The CDR3 nucleotides read TGTGCCAGCAGCTTAACAGACTATGGCTACACCTTC. This codes for CASSLTDYGYTF.

This clonotype was seen at least ten times. The chain has TRBV4-1 and TRBJ1-2; the D is unclear. V lost 0 bases and J lost 7, with 12 bases in between. This CDR3 contains 14 residues. Germline V gives CDR1 MGHRA, CDR2 YSYEKL. CDR3 DNA: TGCGCCAGCAGCCAAGATCCGATGAGTTTTGGCTACACCTTC. This codes for CASSQDPMSFGYTF.

The V and J genes are TRBV10-2 and TRBJ1-1, with D possibly matching TRBD1 (5 bases). V lost 4 bases and J 4 bases, leaving 16 bases between the germline ends. The length of the CDR3 is 15 residues. Germline values: CDR1 WSHSY, CDR2 SAAADI. The CDR3 is CASSVTDWGRTEAFF. The CDR3 DNA sequence: TGCGCCAGCAGTGTAACGGATTGGGGCCGCACTGAAGCTTTCTTT.

The sample holds many counts of this clonotype. The chain has TRBV4-3 and TRBJ2-2, with D hard to call. The CDR3 has 14 amino acids. Deletions cut 1 base from V and 5 bases from J, with 8 bases between. The germline gives CDR1 LGHNA, CDR2 YSLEER. The CDR3 sequence is CASSQGWATGELFF. The CDR3, as DNA: TGCGCCAGCAGCCAAGGGTGGGCGACCGGGGAGCTGTTTTTT.